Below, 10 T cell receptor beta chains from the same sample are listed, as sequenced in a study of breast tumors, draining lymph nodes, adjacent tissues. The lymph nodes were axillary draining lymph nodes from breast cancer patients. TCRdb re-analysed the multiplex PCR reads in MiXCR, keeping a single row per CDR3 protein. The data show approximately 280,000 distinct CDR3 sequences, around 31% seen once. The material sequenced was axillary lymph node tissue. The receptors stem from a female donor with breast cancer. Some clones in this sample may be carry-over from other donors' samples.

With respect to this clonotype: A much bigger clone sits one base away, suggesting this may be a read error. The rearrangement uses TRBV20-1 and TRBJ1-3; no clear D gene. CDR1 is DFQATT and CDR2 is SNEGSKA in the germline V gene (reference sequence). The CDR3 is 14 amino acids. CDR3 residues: CSARAASSGTTIYF. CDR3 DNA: TGCAGTGCTAGAGCGGCGAGCTCTGGAACCACCATATATTTT.

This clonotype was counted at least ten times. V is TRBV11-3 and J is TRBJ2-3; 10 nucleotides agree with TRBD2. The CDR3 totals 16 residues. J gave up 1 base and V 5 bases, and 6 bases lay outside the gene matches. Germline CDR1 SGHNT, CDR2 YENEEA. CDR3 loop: CASSPRLAGGTDTQYF. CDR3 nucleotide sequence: TGTGCCAGCAGCCCGAGGCTAGCGGGGGGCACAGATACGCAGTATTTT.

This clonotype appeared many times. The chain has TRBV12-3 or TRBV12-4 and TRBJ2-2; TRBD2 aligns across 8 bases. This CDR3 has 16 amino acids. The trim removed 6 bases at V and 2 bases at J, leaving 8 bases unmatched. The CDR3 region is CASRVAGWGNTGELFF. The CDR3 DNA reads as TGTGCCAGCAGAGTAGCGGGATGGGGAAACACCGGGGAGCTGTTTTTT.

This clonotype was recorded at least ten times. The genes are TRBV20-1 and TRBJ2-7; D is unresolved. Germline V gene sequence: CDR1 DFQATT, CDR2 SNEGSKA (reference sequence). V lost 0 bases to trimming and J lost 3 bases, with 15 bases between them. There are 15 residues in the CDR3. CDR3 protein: CSARDGSRFLYEQYF. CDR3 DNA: TGCAGTGCTAGAGATGGAAGCCGCTTTCTCTACGAGCAGTACTTC.

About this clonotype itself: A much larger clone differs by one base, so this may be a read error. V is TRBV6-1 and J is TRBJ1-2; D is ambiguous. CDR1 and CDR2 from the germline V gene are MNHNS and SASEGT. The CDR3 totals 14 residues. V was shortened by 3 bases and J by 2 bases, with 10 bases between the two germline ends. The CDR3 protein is CASSEEAGNYGYTF. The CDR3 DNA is TGTGCCAGCAGTGAGGAGGCTGGGAACTATGGCTACACCTTC.

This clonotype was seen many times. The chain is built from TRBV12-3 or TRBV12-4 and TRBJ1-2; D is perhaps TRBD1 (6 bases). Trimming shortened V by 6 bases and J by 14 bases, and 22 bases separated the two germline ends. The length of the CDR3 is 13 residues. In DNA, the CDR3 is TGTGCCAGCAGCGCCGGGACAAAGGAATTGAGGACCTTC. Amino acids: CASSAGTKELRTF.

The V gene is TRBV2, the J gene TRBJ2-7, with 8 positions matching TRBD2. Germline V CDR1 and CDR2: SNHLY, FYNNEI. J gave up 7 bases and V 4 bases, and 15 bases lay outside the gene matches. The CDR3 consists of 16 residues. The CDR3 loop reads CASSGVWTSRRGEQYF. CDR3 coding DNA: TGTGCCAGCAGTGGGGTATGGACTAGCAGGAGAGGGGAGCAGTACTTC.

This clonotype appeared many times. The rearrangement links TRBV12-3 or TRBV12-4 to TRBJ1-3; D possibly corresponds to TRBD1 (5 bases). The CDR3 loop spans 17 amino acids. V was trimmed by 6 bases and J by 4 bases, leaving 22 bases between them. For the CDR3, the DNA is TGTGCCAGCAGATCCTCGGGGCGGGGCATAACCGGAAACACCATATATTTT. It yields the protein CASRSSGRGITGNTIYF.

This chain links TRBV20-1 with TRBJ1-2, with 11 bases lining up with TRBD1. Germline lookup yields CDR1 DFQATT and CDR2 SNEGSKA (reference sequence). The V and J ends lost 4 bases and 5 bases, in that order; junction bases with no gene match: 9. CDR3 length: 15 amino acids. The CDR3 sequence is CSAKAGQGERYGYTF. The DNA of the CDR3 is TGCAGTGCTAAGGCGGGACAGGGGGAAAGATATGGCTACACCTTC.

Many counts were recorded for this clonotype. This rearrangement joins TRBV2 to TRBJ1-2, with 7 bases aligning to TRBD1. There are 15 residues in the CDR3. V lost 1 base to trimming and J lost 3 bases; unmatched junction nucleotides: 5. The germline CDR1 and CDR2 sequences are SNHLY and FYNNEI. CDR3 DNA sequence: TGTGCCAGCAGTGAAGGGACAGGCAACCACTATGGCTACACCTTC. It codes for CASSEGTGNHYGYTF. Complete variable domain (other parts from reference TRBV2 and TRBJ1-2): EPEVTQTPSHQVTQMGQEVILRCVPISNHLYFYWYRQILGQKVEFLVSFYNNEISEKSEIFDDQFSVERPDGSNFTLKIRSTKLEDSAMYFCASSEGTGNHYGYTFGSGTRLTVV.